This TCR beta chain appears in the sequencing data of a study of blood T cell repertoires in COVID-19. At the level of the study: PBMCs, B-cell-depleted T cells, or T cells were the source of the cDNA or gDNA that made up the material.

CDR3 length equals 14 residues. V was trimmed by 3 bases and J by 2 bases, leaving 8 bases between them. Germline V gives CDR1 MGHRA, CDR2 YSYEKL. Seattle patients were enrolled while actively infected and followed longitudinally. Using immunoSEQ multiplex PCR, the repertoire was profiled, and TCRdb retains in-frame clones only, with some absent. Here the sample spans roughly 180,000 clones, 70% to 85% being singletons. This clonotype originated in a man at least 80 years old with COVID-19, enrolled during active disease. This chain joins TRBV4-1 and TRBJ1-3; D is unclear. The sequencing input was peripheral blood. For the CDR3, the DNA is TGCGCCAGCAGCCAGGGGAGGGCTGGAAACACCATATATTTT. Its translation: CASSQGRAGNTIYF.